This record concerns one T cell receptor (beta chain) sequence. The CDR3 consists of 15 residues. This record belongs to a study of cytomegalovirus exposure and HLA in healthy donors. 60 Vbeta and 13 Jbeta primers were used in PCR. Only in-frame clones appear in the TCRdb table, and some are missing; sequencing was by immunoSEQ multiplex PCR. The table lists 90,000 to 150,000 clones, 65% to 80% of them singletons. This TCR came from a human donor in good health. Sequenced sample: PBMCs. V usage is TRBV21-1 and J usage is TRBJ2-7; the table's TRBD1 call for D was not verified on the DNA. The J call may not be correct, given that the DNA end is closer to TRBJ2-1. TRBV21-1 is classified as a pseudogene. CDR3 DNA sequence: TGTGCCAGCAGCAAAGTACAGGGCCGGTACAATGAGCAGTTCTTC. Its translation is CASSKVQGRYNEQFF.